This T cell receptor beta chain was sequenced for a study of T cell responses to AZD1222 COVID-19 vaccine. Whole-study context: Second doses at about 4 or about 12 weeks were pooled.

Clones were read by immunoSEQ multiplex PCR, and TCRdb kept only the in-frame ones, dropping some. The table includes about 120,000 clones, 90% to 95% detected once. Remarks on this clone: No antigen is known for it.

General study points: Mostly white British, mostly female donors; authors suggested clonal diversity may be underestimated. Only a handful of individuals given AZD1222 were seropositive at baseline. Unmutated variant regions are reportedly targeted by nearly half of spike-specific TCRs.

The specimen was peripheral blood, collected on day 0 of AZD1222 vaccination. The origin of this receptor is an adult in good health.

The DNA for the CDR3 is TGTGCCAGCAGTTTGGTGGGGTACACTGAAGCTTTCTTT. Its protein product is CASSLVGYTEAFF. The V call is TRBV28, the J call TRBJ1-1; D not certain. This CDR3 has 13 amino acids. Per germline, CDR1 MDHEN and CDR2 SYDVKM. Between the trimmed V and J ends, which lost 3 bases and 3 bases, there was a span of 8 bases. Supplemented by reference TRBV28 and TRBJ1-1, the full variable domain reads DVKVTQSSRYLVKRTGEKVFLECVQDMDHENMFWYRQDPGLGLRLIYFSYDVKMKEKGDIPEGYSVSREKKERFSLILESASTNQTSMYLCASSLVGYTEAFFGQGTRLTVV.